These 14 T cell receptor beta chains came from one sample sequenced in a study of blood T cell repertoires in COVID-19. The protocol was immunoSEQ multiplex PCR, while the TCRdb copy is restricted to in-frame clones and leaves out a portion. The sample holds 55,000 to 90,000 clones, over 65% seen once. Sequenced material: peripheral blood. These receptors all stem from a woman aged 70 to 79 with acute or convalescent COVID-19.

The rearrangement joins TRBV27 to TRBJ1-4, with D hard to call. This CDR3 comprises 15 residues. V was cut by 9 bases and J by 0 bases, with 14 bases left in between. Germline values: CDR1 MNHEY, CDR2 SMNVEV (reference sequence). As DNA, the CDR3 is TGTGCCAGAATGGGCCGAACCTCAACTAATGAAAAACTGTTTTTT. Its protein is CARMGRTSTNEKLFF.

The chain couples TRBV12-3 or TRBV12-4 to TRBJ2-4; D ambiguous. The CDR3 spans 11 residues. Between the trimmed V and J ends, which lost 8 bases and 8 bases, there was a span of 10 bases. The CDR3 loop is CASAIGDIQYF. CDR3 nucleotides: TGTGCCAGCGCAATCGGAGACATTCAGTACTTC.

This chain joins TRBV12-3 or TRBV12-4 and TRBJ1-1; D possibly corresponds to TRBD1 (6 bases). V lost 6 bases and J lost 4, with 9 bases in between. The CDR3 totals 12 residues. The CDR3 is CASRRGGTEAFF. CDR3 nucleotides: TGTGCCAGCAGACGAGGGGGCACTGAAGCTTTCTTT.

The chain uses TRBV4-3 and TRBJ1-1; D not certain. The V gene's germline CDR1 is LGHNA and CDR2 YSLEER. V dropped 0 bases and J dropped 4 bases, with 12 bases sitting between them. The CDR3 runs 15 residues. CDR3: CASSQESPDFTEAFF. The CDR3 DNA follows: TGCGCCAGCAGCCAAGAATCCCCGGACTTCACTGAAGCTTTCTTT.

The CDR3 sequence: CASSRGDVINYEQYF. CDR3 bases: TGTGCCAGCTCACGGGGGGACGTAATTAATTACGAGCAGTACTTC. V usage is TRBV18 and J usage is TRBJ2-7, with D perhaps matching TRBD2 (6 bases). In germline, CDR1 is KGHSH, CDR2 LQKENI. V lost 4 bases and J lost 4, with 17 bases in between. This CDR3 spans 15 amino acids.

V is TRBV6-1 and J is TRBJ2-1; tentative D call: TRBD2 (5 bases). With 4 bases removed from V and 10 bases from J, the gap between germline ends came to 23 bases. This CDR3 is 16 amino acids long. Germline assignment: CDR1 MNHNS and CDR2 SASEGT. The chain's CDR3 is CASSANLAERRVEQFF. The CDR3 coding sequence is TGTGCCAGCAGTGCTAACCTAGCAGAGAGAAGGGTCGAGCAGTTCTTC.

The V call is TRBV6-2 or TRBV6-3, the J call TRBJ1-3, with D unresolved. Germline V gene lookup returns CDR1 MNHEY and CDR2 SVGEGT. The germline V and J ends were trimmed by 4 bases and 0 bases, with 7 bases remaining between them. The CDR3 contains 14 residues. CDR3 protein: CASSSVSSGNTIYF. CDR3 DNA sequence: TGTGCCAGCAGTTCGGTGAGCTCTGGAAACACCATATATTTT.

This clone is a singleton in its sample. This chain joins TRBV19 and TRBJ2-6; D may be TRBD2 (5 bases). This CDR3 comprises 15 residues. Per the germline V gene, CDR1 is LNHDA and CDR2 is SQIVND (reference sequence). The V gene lost 6 bases and the J gene lost 2 bases, with 11 bases spanning the gap. The CDR3 spells CASSAGFTGANVLTF. CDR3 DNA sequence: TGTGCCAGTAGCGCGGGTTTCACTGGGGCCAACGTCCTGACTTTC.

This chain joins TRBV5-6 and TRBJ1-1; a weak D match, TRBD1 (5 bases). Germline CDR1 reads SGHDT; CDR2 reads YYEEEE. CDR3 length equals 14 residues. V shed 4 bases and J shed 5 bases, with 15 bases lying between them. CDR3 nucleotides: TGTGCCAGCAGCGAGGAGGCGGGGGGGACTGAAGCTTTCTTT. Its protein product is CASSEEAGGTEAFF.

The chain couples TRBV7-3 to TRBJ2-5; possibly TRBD2 for D (6 bases). CDR3 length equals 16 residues. The V end was cut by 5 bases, the J end by 2 bases, with 18 bases between. CDR1 is SGHTA and CDR2 is FQGTGA in the germline V gene. CDR3 bases: TGTGCCAGCAGCCCCGGTGCGGGGATGACACAAGAGACCCAGTACTTC. It encodes CASSPGAGMTQETQYF.

Note on this clone: Additional DNA sequences in this sample encode the identical CDR3. J is TRBJ1-3 and V is TRBV6-5; D gene uncertain. Deletions cut 11 bases from V and 0 bases from J, with 8 bases between. CDR3 length equals 12 residues. Germline values: CDR1 MNHEY, CDR2 SVGAGI. This CDR3 is CASHSSGNTIYF. The CDR3 DNA is TGTGCCTCTCATAGCTCTGGAAACACCATATATTTT.

The V call is TRBV5-1, the J call TRBJ1-1; 11 bases agree with TRBD1. J gave up 7 bases and V 0 bases, and 11 bases lay outside the gene matches. This CDR3 has 17 residues. Germline CDR1 and CDR2: SGHRS and YFSETQ. The CDR3 region is CASSLAGQGAGGVEAFF. The CDR3 DNA reads TGCGCCAGCAGCTTGGCCGGACAGGGGGCAGGCGGGGTTGAAGCTTTCTTT.

The chain is built from TRBV19 and TRBJ2-7; the D is unclear. With 5 bases removed from V and 1 base from J, the gap between germline ends came to 12 bases. The CDR3 has 14 amino acids. From germline, CDR1 is LNHDA and CDR2 SQIVND (reference sequence). For the CDR3, the DNA is TGTGCCAGTAGTCTCTCGATCGGGTCCTACGAGCAGTACTTC. This gives the protein CASSLSIGSYEQYF. Combining the CDR3 with reference TRBV19 and TRBJ2-7 gives the whole variable domain DGGITQSPKYLFRKEGQNVTLSCEQNLNHDAMYWYRQDPGQGLRLIYYSQIVNDFQKGDIAEGYSVSREKKESFPLTVTSAQKNPTAFYLCASSLSIGSYEQYFGPGTRLTVT.

This chain uses TRBV19 with TRBJ2-4; TRBD2 might be the D (6 bases). Germline CDR1 is LNHDA and CDR2 is SQIVND (reference sequence). V was pared by 9 bases and J by 4 bases, with 22 bases between. The CDR3 has 16 residues. CDR3 DNA: TGTGCCAGAGTGGGGGGACGGAAGGATTCAAAAAACATTCAGTACTTC. Translating it yields CARVGGRKDSKNIQYF.